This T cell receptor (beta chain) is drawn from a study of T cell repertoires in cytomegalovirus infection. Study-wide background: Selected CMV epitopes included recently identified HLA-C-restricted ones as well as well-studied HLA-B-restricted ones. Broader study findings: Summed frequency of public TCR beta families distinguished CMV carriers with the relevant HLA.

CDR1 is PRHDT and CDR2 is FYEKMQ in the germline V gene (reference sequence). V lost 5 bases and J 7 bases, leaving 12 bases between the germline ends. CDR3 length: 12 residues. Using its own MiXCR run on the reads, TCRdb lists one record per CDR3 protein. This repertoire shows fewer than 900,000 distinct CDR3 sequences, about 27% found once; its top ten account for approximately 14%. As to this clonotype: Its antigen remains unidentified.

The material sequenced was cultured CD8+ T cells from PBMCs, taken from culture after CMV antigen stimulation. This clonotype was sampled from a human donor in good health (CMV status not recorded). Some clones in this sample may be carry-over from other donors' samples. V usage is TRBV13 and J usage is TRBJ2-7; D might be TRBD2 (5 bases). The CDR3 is CASSPQDSEQYF. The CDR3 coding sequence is TGTGCCAGCAGCCCTCAGGACTCTGAGCAGTACTTC.